This T cell receptor (beta chain) was sequenced during a study of T cell responses to AZD1222 COVID-19 vaccine. Study-level information: Pooled together were second doses at about 4 or about 12 weeks.

Of note for this clone: The antigen remains unidentified.

Notes on the study in general: Epitopes outside B.1.351 and B.1.1.7 mutated regions reportedly drew nearly half of spike TCRs. In all cases, repertoires were sampled only after the peak T cell response. Just 6 or 7 people given AZD1222 tested seropositive at baseline.

Data came from immunoSEQ multiplex PCR; TCRdb stores just in-frame clones and leaves some out. The sample lists about 190,000 clones, about 94% occurring once. This CDR3 is built from 14 residues. V was clipped by 5 bases and J by 5 bases; unmatched bases: 6. Germline CDR1 SEHNR, CDR2 FQNEAQ (reference sequence). Source: peripheral blood, taken on day 0 of AZD1222 vaccination. This chain joins TRBV7-9 and TRBJ2-5; 9 bases are a match to TRBD1. The sequence was obtained from an adult in good health. The CDR3 sequence: CASSIPGTGETQYF. The DNA of the CDR3 is TGTGCCAGCAGCATTCCCGGGACAGGGGAGACCCAGTACTTC.